This T cell receptor (beta chain) came from a study of intratumoral heterogeneity in liver cancer. On the study more broadly: Most patients were male, with a median age of around 66 years.

Profiled with immunoSEQ multiplex PCR; TCRdb holds only in-frame clones, not every one. The sample lists fewer than 6,500 clones; about two thirds were seen once. Each tumour sample represents a distinct, spatially separated region of the hepatocellular carcinoma nodule. The sequence derives from a woman in her seventies with hepatocellular carcinoma. The material was tumor tissue, obtained before any cancer treatment.

The CDR3 sequence is CASSSRMGPDGYTF. For the CDR3, the DNA is TGTGCCAGCAGCTCCCGGATGGGGCCGGATGGCTACACCTTC. The chain is built from TRBV5-6 and TRBJ1-2; D possibly corresponds to TRBD1 (5 bases). V lost 3 bases and J 6 bases, leaving 15 bases between the germline ends. CDR3 size: 14 residues. Per the germline V gene, CDR1 is SGHDT and CDR2 is YYEEEE.